Following are 25 T cell receptor beta chains from one sample sequenced in a study of blood T cell repertoires in COVID-19. Assay: immunoSEQ multiplex PCR; the TCRdb copy retains only in-frame clones and omits some. The table includes around 39,000 clones, around 90% detected once. Input material: peripheral blood. These receptors were obtained from a man in his 70s with acute or convalescent COVID-19.

This sequence joins TRBV7-2 and TRBJ2-7, with D perhaps TRBD2 (6 bases). The CDR3 has 15 residues. The germline V gene encodes CDR1 SGHTA and CDR2 FQGNSA. The V end lost 5 bases, the J end lost 6 bases, and 20 bases lay between the germline ends. Here the CDR3 reads CASSPTLSAGSEQYF. CDR3 sequence (DNA): TGTGCCAGCAGCCCTACTCTCTCTGCGGGAAGCGAGCAGTACTTC.

The CDR3 nucleotides are TGTGCCAGCAGCCTCGGGACTAGCTGGGCCGGGGAGCTGTTTTTT. Its translation: CASSLGTSWAGELFF. The gene calls are TRBV14 and TRBJ2-2, with 9 bases matching TRBD2. The V segment lost 4 bases and the J segment 6 bases; nucleotides outside the gene matches: 6. The CDR3 is 15 residues long. Germline lookup yields CDR1 SGHDN and CDR2 FVKESK.

This clone was detected only once. This chain uses TRBV7-2 with TRBJ2-1; D might be TRBD2 (6 bases). The length of the CDR3 is 14 residues. V was pared by 3 bases and J by 5 bases, with 11 bases between. Germline loops: CDR1 SGHTA, CDR2 FQGNSA. The DNA for the CDR3 is TGTGCCAGCAGCTTCGGAGGGATCCACAATGAGCAGTTCTTC. As protein: CASSFGGIHNEQFF. The whole variable domain, filled in from reference TRBV7-2 and TRBJ2-1, reads GAGVSQSPSNKVTEKGKDVELRCDPISGHTALYWYRQSLGQGLEFLIYFQGNSAPDKSGLPSDRFSAERTGGSVSTLTIQRTQQEDSAVYLCASSFGGIHNEQFFGPGTRLTVL.

The gene calls are TRBV4-3 and TRBJ2-3; D may be TRBD1 (5 bases). The CDR3 contains 13 residues. Trimming shortened V by 3 bases and J by 9 bases, and 13 bases separated the two germline ends. Germline assignment: CDR1 LGHNA and CDR2 YSLEER. This chain's CDR3 is CASSQGWGGTQYF. Written as DNA, the CDR3 is TGCGCCAGCAGCCAGGGTTGGGGCGGAACGCAGTATTTT.

This chain joins TRBV6-2 or TRBV6-3 and TRBJ1-5; 9 nucleotides match TRBD1. The germline gives CDR1 MNHEY, CDR2 SVGEGT. There are 17 residues in the CDR3. The ends lost 6 bases at V and 4 bases at J; junction bases unmatched: 13. CDR3 DNA: TGTGCCAGCAGCCCTCTGGGGACAGGGAGTTATAATCAGCCCCAGCATTTT. It translates to CASSPLGTGSYNQPQHF.

This chain connects TRBV7-2 to TRBJ1-2, with 8 bases matching TRBD1. The CDR3 runs 17 residues. CDR1 and CDR2 (germline): SGHTA, FQGNSA. V lost 5 bases to trimming and J lost 2 bases; unmatched junction nucleotides: 13. DNA for the CDR3: TGTGCCAGCAGCCAAGAGGGCCTGACAGGGGTCAACTATGGCTACACCTTC. Protein: CASSQEGLTGVNYGYTF. The full variable domain, completed using reference TRBV7-2 and TRBJ1-2, is GAGVSQSPSNKVTEKGKDVELRCDPISGHTALYWYRQSLGQGLEFLIYFQGNSAPDKSGLPSDRFSAERTGGSVSTLTIQRTQQEDSAVYLCASSQEGLTGVNYGYTFGSGTRLTVV.

V usage is TRBV11-2 and J usage is TRBJ2-7, with TRBD1 as a possible D gene (5 bases). Germline CDR1 and CDR2: SGHAT and FQNNGV. V was pared by 5 bases and J by 1 base, with 15 bases between. The CDR3 loop spans 15 amino acids. The CDR3 sequence: CASSQTAALSYEQYF. Written as DNA, the CDR3 is TGTGCCAGCAGCCAGACAGCCGCTTTATCCTACGAGCAGTACTTC.

The chain combines TRBV28 with TRBJ1-4; maybe TRBD1 (6 bases). Germline CDR1 is MDHEN and CDR2 is SYDVKM. This CDR3 has 12 residues. Between the trimmed V and J ends, which lost 6 bases and 7 bases, there was a span of 9 bases. DNA of the CDR3: TGTGCCAGCAGACAGGGTGGTGAAAAACTGTTTTTT. Residues: CASRQGGEKLFF.

This clone came up a few times. The rearrangement links TRBV5-1 to TRBJ2-3; weak D call: TRBD1 (6 bases). Deletions cut 0 bases from V and 0 bases from J, with 11 bases between. Germline lookup yields CDR1 SGHRS and CDR2 YFSETQ. The CDR3 is 16 residues long. For the CDR3, the DNA is TGCGCCAGCAGCTTGGGGCACAGGGTGAGCACAGATACGCAGTATTTT. This gives the protein CASSLGHRVSTDTQYF.

There are a few counts of this clone. V and J are TRBV5-8 and TRBJ2-1, with 12 bases matching TRBD2. The CDR3 is made up of 19 amino acids. V lost 2 bases and J lost 2; bases outside the gene matches: 11. Germline V gene sequence: CDR1 SGHTS, CDR2 YDEGEE. The CDR3 reads CASSFLIPASGRAYNEQFF. DNA for the CDR3: TGTGCCAGCAGCTTTTTAATCCCGGCTAGCGGGAGGGCCTACAATGAGCAGTTCTTC.

The chain links TRBV24-1 to TRBJ2-5, with D perhaps TRBD1 (6 bases). The CDR3 totals 15 residues. The germline V and J ends were trimmed by 3 bases and 1 base, with 11 bases remaining between them. Per the germline V gene, CDR1 is KGHDR and CDR2 is SFDVKD. The CDR3 loop reads CATSDAKGVQETQYF. CDR3 in DNA: TGTGCCACCAGTGATGCAAAGGGGGTCCAAGAGACCCAGTACTTC.

The V and J genes are TRBV27 and TRBJ1-5; D might be TRBD1 (5 bases). V was trimmed by 1 base and J by 2 bases, leaving 12 bases between them. The CDR3 spans 16 residues. Per germline, CDR1 MNHEY and CDR2 SMNVEV (reference sequence). The CDR3 sequence: CASSLFNPGGNQPQHF. The CDR3 DNA reads as TGTGCCAGCAGTTTATTTAATCCGGGGGGCAATCAGCCCCAGCATTTT.

The J gene is TRBJ1-2, the V gene TRBV28; D is ambiguous. Per germline, CDR1 MDHEN and CDR2 SYDVKM. This CDR3 is 12 amino acids long. Trimming removed 8 bases from V and 8 bases from J, with 15 bases in between. The CDR3 region has the DNA TGTGCCAGCCAAAGCGAAATCCGGGGCTACACCTTC. Protein: CASQSEIRGYTF.

The rearrangement joins TRBV19 to TRBJ1-4; tentative D call: TRBD1 (5 bases). V was shortened by 7 bases and J by 0 bases, with 15 bases between the two germline ends. CDR3 length: 16 amino acids. Germline-derived CDR1 and CDR2 are LNHDA and SQIVND (reference sequence). The CDR3 DNA sequence: TGTGCCAGTACCGAGGGACTCAGAGCAACTAATGAAAAACTGTTTTTT. It yields the protein CASTEGLRATNEKLFF.

The chain employs TRBV27 and TRBJ2-1; D uncertain. V shed 0 bases and J shed 15 bases, with 12 bases lying between them. From germline, CDR1 is MNHEY and CDR2 SMNVEV (reference sequence). This CDR3 is built from 12 residues. Written as DNA, the CDR3 is TGTGCCAGCAGTTTATCCGGCAGGTCGGTGTTCTTC. Translated, it gives CASSLSGRSVFF.

The chain is built from TRBV7-6 and TRBJ1-6; TRBD1 matches 7 bases. The CDR3 sequence is 13 residues long. Trimming cost V 10 bases and J 7 bases; bases outside gene matches: 7. Germline V gene lookup returns CDR1 SGHVS and CDR2 FNYEAQ. CDR3 sequence: CATPGQKNSPLHF. As DNA, the CDR3 is TGTGCCACCCCGGGACAGAAGAATTCACCCCTCCACTTT.

The rearrangement uses TRBV2 and TRBJ1-2; 7 nucleotides align to TRBD1. The CDR3 is 14 amino acids. Unmatched junction bases numbered 8, after V lost 3 bases and J lost 7 bases. In germline, CDR1 is SNHLY, CDR2 FYNNEI. The CDR3 is CASSDVRQGGGYTF. CDR3 DNA: TGTGCCAGCAGTGATGTTAGACAGGGTGGTGGCTACACCTTC. Full variable domain (rest looked up from reference TRBV2 and TRBJ1-2): EPEVTQTPSHQVTQMGQEVILRCVPISNHLYFYWYRQILGQKVEFLVSFYNNEISEKSEIFDDQFSVERPDGSNFTLKIRSTKLEDSAMYFCASSDVRQGGGYTFGSGTRLTVV.

The chain links TRBV7-2 to TRBJ1-3; D is ambiguous. V was cut by 1 base and J by 5 bases, with 9 bases left in between. The CDR3 is 14 residues long. The germline V gene has CDR1 SGHTA and CDR2 FQGNSA. In DNA, the CDR3 is TGTGCCAGCAGCTTAGACGGAGGGCGAAACACCATATATTTT. Encoded protein: CASSLDGGRNTIYF.

V is TRBV5-8 and J is TRBJ2-1, with a weak D call TRBD2 (5 bases). This CDR3 has 14 residues. V lost 4 bases and J lost 5, with 13 bases in between. The V gene's germline CDR1 is SGHTS and CDR2 YDEGEE. DNA for the CDR3: TGTGCCAGCAGCCCTCGAGGACTCCACAATGAGCAGTTCTTC. It codes for CASSPRGLHNEQFF.

This sequence joins TRBV19 and TRBJ1-3; D not certain. V lost 3 bases and J 1 base, leaving 13 bases between the germline ends. The CDR3 sequence is 16 residues long. Germline V gene sequence: CDR1 LNHDA, CDR2 SQIVND (reference sequence). The CDR3 sequence: CASSISQESSGNTIYF. The CDR3, as DNA: TGTGCCAGTAGTATTTCCCAAGAGTCATCTGGAAACACCATATATTTT.

J is TRBJ1-1 and V is TRBV6-6; 7 nucleotides line up with TRBD1. Germline CDR1 MNHNY, CDR2 SVGAGI (reference sequence). The J segment lost 5 bases and the V segment lost 0 bases, leaving 3 bases of the junction unmatched. CDR3 length: 14 residues. CDR3: CASSYSDRDTEAFF. In DNA form, the CDR3 reads TGTGCCAGCAGTTACTCCGACAGGGATACTGAAGCTTTCTTT.

The J gene is TRBJ2-1, the V gene TRBV19; 9 bases agree with TRBD2. Germline lookup yields CDR1 LNHDA and CDR2 SQIVND (reference sequence). V trimming: 0 bases; J trimming: 4 bases; junction bases outside the gene matches: 10. CDR3 length: 18 residues. Here the CDR3 reads CASSIDLAGGRGYNEQFF. The CDR3 DNA reads TGTGCCAGTAGTATAGATTTGGCAGGCGGGAGGGGGTACAATGAGCAGTTCTTC.

The chain has TRBV12-2 and TRBJ2-1; TRBD2 is the table's D call, not checked against the DNA. TRBV12-2 is an annotated pseudogene. The length of the CDR3 is 21 residues. The CDR3 DNA follows: TGTGCAAGTCGCTTTTTCCCCCCGGGACTAGCGGGGGCCAGCTCCTACAATGAGCAGTTCTTC. This gives the protein CASRFFPPGLAGASSYNEQFF.

This clone showed up just once. The chain carries TRBV11-2 and TRBJ2-7; 7 bases match TRBD2. The CDR3 contains 15 residues. V shed 0 bases, J shed 5 bases, and the junction held 7 bases outside the gene matches. Germline V gene data show CDR1 as SGHAT and CDR2 as FQNNGV. The CDR3 coding sequence is TGTGCCAGCAGCTTAGATCTGAGCGGGAAAGACGAGCAGTACTTC. Amino acid sequence: CASSLDLSGKDEQYF.

This clone is a singleton in its sample. The chain has TRBV6-6 and TRBJ1-2; TRBD1 agrees at 7 bases. V was pared by 7 bases and J by 3 bases, with 11 bases of the junction left unmatched. The CDR3 runs 15 residues. The germline CDR1 and CDR2 sequences are MNHNY and SVGAGI (reference sequence). For the CDR3, the DNA is TGTGCCAGCACCTTGACAGGGCCCAGGGACTATGGCTACACCTTC. This encodes CASTLTGPRDYGYTF.